Shown below are 32 T cell receptor beta chains from a single sample sequenced in a study of T cells in Graves' hyperthyroidism and ophthalmopathy. TCR beta CDR3 regions were amplified from RNA transcripts. The HTBI primer set served for first-round RT-PCR of the TCR CDR3. One entry per CDR3 protein, called by TCRdb with MiXCR from the multiplex PCR reads. This sample has around 340,000 distinct CDR3 sequences, with roughly 15% found just once. Sequencing used blood. The origin of the receptors is a man aged 25-45 years with Graves' hyperthyroidism.

This clonotype was counted only a few times. The rearrangement links TRBV14 to TRBJ1-4, with D tentatively TRBD1 (5 bases). There are 15 residues in the CDR3. Germline V gene lookup returns CDR1 SGHDN and CDR2 FVKESK. V was pared by 4 bases and J by 7 bases, with 16 bases between. The CDR3 bases are TGTGCCAGCAGCCTTTCAGGGTGGGCGGGTGAAAAACTGTTTTTT. Translating gives CASSLSGWAGEKLFF.

This clonotype was recorded at least ten times. The V and J genes are TRBV7-9 and TRBJ2-3; unclear D gene. Trimming took off 2 bases at V and 5 bases at J, with 5 bases between the two ends. CDR3 length: 12 amino acids. Germline-derived CDR1 and CDR2 are SEHNR and FQNEAQ (reference sequence). The CDR3 loop reads CASSLLEDTQYF. CDR3 in DNA: TGTGCCAGCAGCTTACTAGAAGATACGCAGTATTTT.

The sample holds many counts of this clonotype. V gene TRBV28 combines with J gene TRBJ1-1; D is possibly TRBD1 (5 bases). This CDR3 is 13 amino acids long. CDR1 and CDR2 from the germline V gene are MDHEN and SYDVKM. With 4 bases removed from V and 4 bases from J, the gap between germline ends came to 10 bases. CDR3 in amino acids: CASSSPRGTEAFF. The CDR3 DNA reads as TGTGCCAGCAGTTCGCCTAGGGGCACTGAAGCTTTCTTT.

This clonotype has ten or more counts. The chain joins TRBV7-9 to TRBJ2-3; D may correspond to TRBD1 or TRBD2 (6 bases each). Trimming left V 1 base short and J 6 bases short, with 14 bases between. The CDR3 covers 15 residues. The V gene's germline CDR1 is SEHNR and CDR2 FQNEAQ (reference sequence). In DNA, the CDR3 is TGTGCCAGCAGCTTAGGGGGGGCTACCCGCGATACGCAGTATTTT. The encoded protein is CASSLGGATRDTQYF.

The sample holds many counts of this clonotype. This sequence joins TRBV10-3 and TRBJ2-1; 9 bases are shared with TRBD2. V shed 2 bases, J shed 5 bases, and the junction held 13 bases outside the gene matches. Germline CDR1 reads ENHRY; CDR2 reads SYGVKD. CDR3 length equals 18 residues. The CDR3 coding sequence is TGTGCCATCAGTGAGGGAGGAGGGACTAGCATGGAAGACAATGAGCAGTTCTTC. This translates into CAISEGGGTSMEDNEQFF.

This chain uses TRBV12-5 with TRBJ1-2; 8 nucleotides agree with TRBD1. Germline assignment: CDR1 LGHNT and CDR2 FRNRAP. This CDR3 spans 14 amino acids. V shed 0 bases and J 7 bases; nucleotides not matched to a gene: 4. The CDR3 loop reads CASGLVGQGSGYTF. The CDR3, as DNA: TGTGCTAGTGGTTTGGTAGGACAGGGAAGTGGCTACACCTTC.

By frequency in the sample, this clonotype is medium-sized (0.01 to 0.1%). The J gene is TRBJ1-1, the V gene TRBV20-1; 7 nucleotides match TRBD1. There are 12 residues in the CDR3. V trimming: 2 bases; J trimming: 3 bases; junction bases outside the gene matches: 0. The germline gives CDR1 DFQATT, CDR2 SNEGSKA (reference sequence). CDR3 protein: CSARQGDTEAFF. The CDR3 DNA is TGCAGTGCTAGACAGGGGGACACTGAAGCTTTCTTT.

The chain combines TRBV11-3 with TRBJ1-1, with 8 bases that match TRBD1. V lost 5 bases and J lost 8; bases outside the gene matches: 13. CDR3 size: 15 residues. From germline, CDR1 is SGHNT and CDR2 YENEEA. The CDR3 nucleotides read TGTGCCAGCAGCGAGGGACAGGAAAAACTCAGAGAAGCTTTCTTT. Translation gives CASSEGQEKLREAFF.

This clonotype was seen a handful of times. This could be a read error, since a much larger clone is one nucleotide away. The chain employs TRBV2 and TRBJ1-4; the D is unclear. The CDR3 runs 13 residues. Germline V lookup: CDR1 SNHLY, CDR2 FYNNEI. The CDR3 DNA is TGTGTCAGCAGTGTCGAGATCAGTGAAAAACTGTTTTTT. This gives the protein CVSSVEISEKLFF.

This clonotype was counted at least ten times. J is TRBJ2-7 and V is TRBV20-1; possible D gene TRBD2, 5 bases. Looked up from germline, CDR1 is DFQATT and CDR2 is SNEGSKA (reference sequence). V was shortened by 3 bases and J by 4 bases, with 10 bases between the two germline ends. CDR3 length: 12 amino acids. The CDR3 coding sequence is TGCAGTGCTAGGGACTCCGATTACGAGCAGTACTTC. Encoded protein: CSARDSDYEQYF.

There are many counts of this clonotype. V usage is TRBV29-1 and J usage is TRBJ1-1; D is uncertain. This CDR3 is built from 13 residues. V lost 7 bases and J lost 5, with 17 bases in between. Germline CDR1 and CDR2: SQVTM and ANQGSEA. CDR3 sequence: CSGTDVGGTEAFF. CDR3 nucleotides: TGCAGCGGAACGGACGTCGGCGGAACTGAAGCTTTCTTT.

In its sample, this clonotype was seen many times. The chain carries TRBV29-1 and TRBJ2-5; D is unresolved. V lost 4 bases and J 4 bases, leaving 10 bases between the germline ends. CDR1 and CDR2 (germline): SQVTM, ANQGSEA. The CDR3 covers 12 residues. CDR3 sequence reads: CSVAAWLETQYF. The CDR3 region has the DNA TGCAGCGTTGCAGCCTGGCTAGAGACCCAGTACTTC.

This clonotype has ten or more counts. The gene calls are TRBV7-3 and TRBJ2-7; 9 nucleotides match TRBD1. CDR3 size: 14 residues. Germline V gene data show CDR1 as SGHTA and CDR2 as FQGTGA. J was trimmed by 4 bases and V by 2 bases; bases with no gene match: 3. The CDR3 reads CASSLLGTGYEQYF. The CDR3 nucleotides are TGTGCCAGCAGCTTATTAGGGACAGGGTACGAGCAGTACTTC.

This clonotype appeared many times. This sequence joins TRBV5-1 and TRBJ2-7; D not resolved. The V end lost 4 bases, the J end lost 4 bases, and 12 bases lay between the germline ends. There are 13 residues in the CDR3. Germline assignment: CDR1 SGHRS and CDR2 YFSETQ. The CDR3 loop is CASSSTLGYEQYF. CDR3 in DNA: TGCGCCAGCAGCAGCACACTGGGATACGAGCAGTACTTC.

The chain combines TRBV25-1 with TRBJ2-1; the match to TRBD2 covers 12 bases. The CDR3 runs to 15 residues. Losses at the gene ends were 0 bases for V and 8 bases for J; bases not matched to a gene: 2. Germline lookup yields CDR1 MGHDK and CDR2 SYGVNS. CDR3 nucleotide sequence: TGTGCCAGCAGTGAATATTCTAGCGGGAGGGATGAGCAGTTCTTC. Translation: CASSEYSSGRDEQFF. The full variable domain, with the rest looked up from reference TRBV25-1 and TRBJ2-1, is EADIYQTPRYLVIGTGKKITLECSQTMGHDKMYWYQQDPGMELHLIHYSYGVNSTEKGDLSSESTVSRIRTEHFPLTLESARPSHTSQYLCASSEYSSGRDEQFFGPGTRLTVL.

This clonotype was counted at least ten times. The chain employs TRBV2 and TRBJ2-5; maybe TRBD2 (6 bases). The V and J ends lost 7 bases and 2 bases respectively, with 17 bases between them. The germline V gene encodes CDR1 SNHLY and CDR2 FYNNEI. The CDR3 extends over 15 amino acids. For the CDR3, the DNA is TGTGCCAGCAATTCAGCGGGCGTGGAACAAGAGACCCAGTACTTC. This codes for CASNSAGVEQETQYF.

The sample holds many counts of this clonotype. The chain is built from TRBV2 and TRBJ1-2; the match to TRBD1 covers 8 bases. This CDR3 is 15 amino acids long. Losses at the gene ends were 8 bases for V and 3 bases for J; bases not matched to a gene: 11. The germline V gene has CDR1 SNHLY and CDR2 FYNNEI. The DNA for the CDR3 is TGTGCCAGCGGAGGGACAGGTACGGCTGACTATGGCTACACCTTC. Its protein product is CASGGTGTADYGYTF.

This clonotype was seen ten or more times. The J gene is TRBJ2-4, the V gene TRBV20-1; weak D call: TRBD1 (5 bases). The CDR3 spans 15 residues. Germline loops: CDR1 DFQATT, CDR2 SNEGSKA (reference sequence). Trimming removed 6 bases from V and 5 bases from J, with 20 bases in between. In nucleotides, the CDR3 is TGCAGTGCCCTCCCCTTCCGGACAAATCAAAACATTCAGTACTTC. Its translation is CSALPFRTNQNIQYF.

Note on this clonotype: A much larger clone differs from this one at a single base, so this may be a read error. This rearrangement joins TRBV7-2 to TRBJ2-7, with D possibly matching TRBD2 (5 bases). CDR1 and CDR2 from the germline V gene are SGHTA and FQGNSA. CDR3 size: 12 residues. CDR3 amino acids: CASGLAINEQYF. The CDR3 bases are TGTGCCAGCGGCTTAGCGATCAACGAGCAGTACTTC.

This clonotype was seen many times. This chain connects TRBV5-1 to TRBJ1-1; TRBD1 is a possible D gene (5 bases). CDR3 length equals 13 residues. The germline V and J ends were trimmed by 4 bases and 6 bases, with 13 bases remaining between them. Per germline, CDR1 SGHRS and CDR2 YFSETQ. In DNA, the CDR3 is TGCGCCAGCAGCGAGGGGCCAAGCGCTGAAGCTTTCTTT. This translates into CASSEGPSAEAFF.

There are a few counts of this clonotype. V and J are TRBV9 and TRBJ2-1; a possible D gene is TRBD2 (5 bases). V shed 1 base and J shed 5 bases, with 10 bases lying between them. The CDR3 extends over 14 amino acids. The V gene's germline CDR1 is SGDLS and CDR2 YYNGEE. In DNA form, the CDR3 reads TGTGCCAGCAGCGTATATGGAGGCCACAATGAGCAGTTCTTC. This translates into CASSVYGGHNEQFF.

The chain carries TRBV6-2 or TRBV6-3 and TRBJ1-5; no firm D call. The germline V gene has CDR1 MNHEY and CDR2 SVGEGT. Trimming pared 5 bases from V and 9 bases from J, leaving 17 bases between. This CDR3 is 14 amino acids long. CDR3 region: CASSASRDGGPQHF. The CDR3 bases are TGTGCCAGCAGTGCCTCAAGGGATGGTGGGCCCCAGCATTTT.

This clonotype was picked up many times. The rearrangement joins TRBV24-1 to TRBJ2-7; D call uncertain. Germline CDR1 and CDR2: KGHDR and SFDVKD. With 3 bases removed from V and 8 bases from J, the gap between germline ends came to 7 bases. The CDR3 spans 11 residues. CDR3 amino acids: CATSDGSQQYF. The CDR3, as DNA: TGTGCCACCAGTGATGGGTCCCAGCAGTACTTC.

This clonotype came up many times. The J gene is TRBJ1-5, the V gene TRBV7-3; D unresolved. Between the trimmed V and J ends, which lost 4 bases and 0 bases, there was a span of 13 bases. The CDR3 has 16 residues. Germline V gene data show CDR1 as SGHTA and CDR2 as FQGTGA. In DNA form, the CDR3 reads TGTGCCAGCAGCTGCATCGCAGGCCATAGCAATCAGCCCCAGCATTTT. It encodes CASSCIAGHSNQPQHF.

There are a few counts of this clonotype. The chain is built from TRBV20-1 and TRBJ2-3; D call uncertain. CDR3 length: 12 residues. Germline values: CDR1 DFQATT, CDR2 SNEGSKA (reference sequence). V lost 1 base and J lost 7, with 9 bases in between. CDR3 DNA: TGCAGTGCTAGAGTACAGCATAATACGCAGTATTTT. It is translated as CSARVQHNTQYF.

This clonotype was detected only a few times. The chain uses TRBV20-1 and TRBJ2-7; 10 nucleotides align to TRBD1. This CDR3 is 14 amino acids long. Trimming removed 5 bases from V and 4 bases from J; junction bases left unmatched: 8. Germline CDR1 and CDR2: DFQATT and SNEGSKA (reference sequence). Here the CDR3 reads CSAPLRTGGYEQYF. The CDR3, as DNA: TGCAGTGCTCCCCTCCGGACAGGGGGATACGAGCAGTACTTC.

With respect to this clonotype: Being one base from a much bigger clone, this may be a read error. The chain has TRBV28 and TRBJ2-7; D is tentatively TRBD1 or TRBD2 (5 bases each). Germline lookup yields CDR1 MDHEN and CDR2 SYDVKM. V dropped 7 bases and J dropped 4 bases, with 14 bases sitting between them. The CDR3 contains 13 residues. The CDR3 protein is CASTQLGDYEQYF. CDR3 nucleotide sequence: TGTGCCAGCACCCAGCTGGGGGATTACGAGCAGTACTTC.

This clonotype was seen many times. The chain carries TRBV30 and TRBJ1-5; no clear D. The CDR3 contains 14 residues. CDR1 and CDR2 from the germline V gene are GTSNPN and SVGIG (reference sequence). V shed 0 bases and J shed 2 bases, with 8 bases lying between them. The CDR3 sequence: CAWSVLPGNQPQHF. CDR3 coding DNA: TGTGCCTGGAGTGTACTTCCAGGCAATCAGCCCCAGCATTTT.

The CDR3 spells CASSFDPGQGGVGYTF. The DNA of the CDR3 is TGTGCCAGCAGTTTCGACCCTGGACAGGGGGGTGTTGGCTACACCTTC. J is TRBJ1-2 and V is TRBV6-2 or TRBV6-3; TRBD1 aligns across 10 bases. The V gene end was trimmed by 4 bases and the J gene end by 7 bases; junction bases not matched to a gene: 12. CDR3 length: 16 amino acids. CDR1 is MNHEY and CDR2 is SVGEGT in the germline V gene.

Comment on this clonotype: This may come from a read error, since a much larger clone is one base off. The chain employs TRBV9 and TRBJ2-7; D possibly corresponds to TRBD2 (5 bases). V lost 0 bases, J lost 7 bases, and 11 bases lay in between. Germline assignment: CDR1 SGDLS and CDR2 YYNGEE. This CDR3 is built from 13 residues. For the CDR3, the DNA is TGTGCCAGCAGCGTAGATCTAGCAAGTGAGCAGTACTTC. Encoded protein: CASSVDLASEQYF.

The V and J genes are TRBV5-1 and TRBJ2-1; D gene uncertain. Germline CDR1 is SGHRS and CDR2 is YFSETQ. The CDR3 totals 15 residues. Trimming removed 1 base at V and 5 bases at J, with 13 bases between. CDR3 region: CASSLLPARDNEQFF. DNA for the CDR3: TGCGCCAGCAGCTTGCTTCCAGCGCGTGACAATGAGCAGTTCTTC.

This sequence joins TRBV7-6 and TRBJ1-5; the match to TRBD1 covers 8 bases. Trimming removed 1 base from V and 6 bases from J; junction bases left unmatched: 8. The CDR3 covers 16 residues. In germline, CDR1 is SGHVS, CDR2 FNYEAQ. Here the CDR3 DNA reads TGTGCCAGCAGCTTAGGTCCCAGGGGGCGCGGTCAGCCCCAGCATTTT. Translated, it gives CASSLGPRGRGQPQHF.